This T cell receptor (beta chain) originates from a study of blood T cell repertoires in COVID-19. Data came from immunoSEQ multiplex PCR; TCRdb stores just in-frame clones and leaves some out. The data show roughly 340,000 clones, with almost 90% seen just once and more than 5.5% held by the top ten. CDR3 length: 15 residues. The ends lost 1 base at V and 6 bases at J; junction bases unmatched: 6. Germline-derived CDR1 and CDR2 are SGHTA and FQGNSA. Note on this clone: Other DNA sequences from this sample encode an identical CDR3 as well.

V and J are TRBV7-2 and TRBJ1-5, with 7 bases that match TRBD1. The sequencing sample was made of peripheral blood. This receptor was identified in a woman between 70 and 85 years old with COVID-19, enrolled during active disease. CDR3 loop: CASSLEGQGGQPQHF. The CDR3 DNA reads as TGTGCCAGCAGCTTAGAGGGGCAGGGGGGTCAGCCCCAGCATTTT.